This paragraph covers one T cell receptor (beta chain) sequence. These data belong to a study of blood T cell repertoires in COVID-19. For the study at large: The samples span acute and convalescent COVID-19 from the United States, Italy and Spain. Sources were T cells, B-cell-depleted T cells, or PBMCs; the material itself was cDNA or gDNA.

Original methodology: Estimates of nucleated cell counts were drawn from the amplification of reference gene primers. Clones were sequenced by immunoSEQ multiplex PCR, and TCRdb holds only the in-frame ones, with some missing. V and J calls and clone size are given by that table; D and trimming were obtained from the DNA. The table has 220,000 or so clones, 80% seen once. The CDR3 sequence is 15 residues long. From germline, CDR1 is DFQATT and CDR2 SNEGSKA (reference sequence). V shed 3 bases and J 3 bases; nucleotides not matched to a gene: 8. The clonotype comes from an older woman with acute or convalescent COVID-19. The sequenced sample was peripheral blood. The V and J genes are TRBV20-1 and TRBJ2-7; 10 nucleotides line up with TRBD2. Written as DNA, the CDR3 is TGCAGTGCTAGTGAAATAGCGGGAGGTATCTACGAGCAGTACTTC. Its protein product is CSASEIAGGIYEQYF.